Following are 3 T cell receptor beta chains from one sample sequenced in a study of early T cells in non-severe SARS-CoV-2 infection. TCRdb independently ran MiXCR on the 5' RACE reads; one entry per CDR3 protein. The table has under 85,000 distinct CDR3 sequences, roughly 12% seen once. Sequenced material: whole blood, taken at baseline. These receptors were obtained from an adult who was a healthcare worker with PCR-confirmed SARS-CoV-2 infection or an uninfected control (not recorded which). The donor label of this sample is uncertain.

This rearrangement joins TRBV18 to TRBJ2-7, with D perhaps TRBD2 (6 bases). The CDR3 contains 14 residues. Germline V gene lookup returns CDR1 KGHSH and CDR2 LQKENI. V lost 0 bases and J lost 6, with 12 bases in between. The CDR3 DNA sequence: TGTGCCAGCTCACCACCGGAGGGAACTGGCGAGCAGTACTTC. As protein: CASSPPEGTGEQYF. Filled out from reference TRBV18 and TRBJ2-7, the complete variable domain reads NAGVMQNPRHLVRRRGQEARLRCSPMKGHSHVYWYRQLPEEGLKFMVYLQKENIIDESGMPKERFSAEFPKEGPSILRIQQVVRGDSAAYFCASSPPEGTGEQYFGPGTRLTVT.

This clonotype showed up many times. The chain has TRBV15 and TRBJ2-3; D unresolved. Between the trimmed V and J ends, which lost 1 base and 4 bases, there was a span of 9 bases. The CDR3 is 14 residues long. The germline V gene has CDR1 LNHNV and CDR2 YYDKDF (reference sequence). The CDR3 DNA reads as TGTGCCACCAGCAGAGCGGCTTTGGCAGATACGCAGTATTTT. This codes for CATSRAALADTQYF.

The sample holds a few counts of this clonotype. V is TRBV7-2 and J is TRBJ2-1; no definite D call. Deletions cut 5 bases from V and 13 bases from J, with 18 bases between. CDR3 length: 13 amino acids. Per germline, CDR1 SGHTA and CDR2 FQGNSA. The CDR3, as DNA: TGTGCCAGCAGCCGAACTGTGGTTGATTCACAGTTCTTC. Translating it yields CASSRTVVDSQFF.